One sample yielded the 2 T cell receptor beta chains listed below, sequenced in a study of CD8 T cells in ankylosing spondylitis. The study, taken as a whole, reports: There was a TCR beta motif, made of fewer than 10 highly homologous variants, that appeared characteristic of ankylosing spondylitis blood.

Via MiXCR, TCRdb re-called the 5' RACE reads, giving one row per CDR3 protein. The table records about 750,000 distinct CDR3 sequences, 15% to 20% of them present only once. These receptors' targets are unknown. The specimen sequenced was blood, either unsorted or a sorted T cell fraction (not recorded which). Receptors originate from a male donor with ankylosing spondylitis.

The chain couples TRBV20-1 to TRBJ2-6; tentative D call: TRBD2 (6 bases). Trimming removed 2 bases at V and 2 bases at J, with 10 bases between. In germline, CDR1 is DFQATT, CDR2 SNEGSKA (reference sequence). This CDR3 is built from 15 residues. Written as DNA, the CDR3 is TGCAGTGCTAGACCGGGGGAAGCTGGGGCCAACGTCCTGACTTTC. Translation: CSARPGEAGANVLTF.

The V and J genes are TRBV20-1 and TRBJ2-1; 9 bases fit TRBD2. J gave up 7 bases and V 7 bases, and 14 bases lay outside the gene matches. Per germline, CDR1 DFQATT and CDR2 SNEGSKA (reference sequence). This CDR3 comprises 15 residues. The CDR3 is CSVTGTSYMVNEQFF. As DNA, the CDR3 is TGCAGTGTTACCGGGACTAGCTATATGGTGAATGAGCAGTTCTTC.